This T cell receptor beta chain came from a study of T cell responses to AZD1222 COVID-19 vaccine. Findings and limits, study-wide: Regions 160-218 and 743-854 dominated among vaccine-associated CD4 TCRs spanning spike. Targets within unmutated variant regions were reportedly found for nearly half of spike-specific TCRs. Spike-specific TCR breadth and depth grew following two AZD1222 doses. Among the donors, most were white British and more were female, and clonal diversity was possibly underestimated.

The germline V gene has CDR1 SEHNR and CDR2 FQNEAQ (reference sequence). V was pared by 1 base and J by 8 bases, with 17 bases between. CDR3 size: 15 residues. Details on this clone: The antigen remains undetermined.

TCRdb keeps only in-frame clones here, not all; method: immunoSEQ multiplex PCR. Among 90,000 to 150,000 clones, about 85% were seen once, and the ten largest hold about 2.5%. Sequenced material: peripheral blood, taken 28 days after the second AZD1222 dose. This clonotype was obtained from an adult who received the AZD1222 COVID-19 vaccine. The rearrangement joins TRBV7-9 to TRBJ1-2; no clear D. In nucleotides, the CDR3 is TGTGCCAGCAGCTTAGAAGGTCTGGCCTGGAAAGGCTACACCTTC. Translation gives CASSLEGLAWKGYTF.